The TCR beta chain under discussion was sequenced for a study of blood T cell repertoires in COVID-19. Across the study: Sample material is recorded as cDNA or gDNA derived from T cells, B-cell-depleted T cells, or PBMCs.

CDR1 is SGHRS, CDR2 YFSETQ, per germline. Trimming at V came to 0 bases and at J to 3 bases, leaving 10 bases not matched to a gene. CDR3 length equals 19 residues. The assay was immunoSEQ multiplex PCR, and TCRdb's table has in-frame clones only and misses some. Of under 300,000 clones detected, 88% appear once; the ten largest clones hold 0.8%. Material: peripheral blood. V and J are TRBV5-1 and TRBJ2-7; 15 bases agree with TRBD2. This receptor was obtained from a woman aged 30 to 39 with acute or convalescent COVID-19. CDR3 coding DNA: TGCGCCAGCAGCTTGGCCGGGGTGGGACTAGCGGGAGGTTACTACGAGCAGTACTTC. This codes for CASSLAGVGLAGGYYEQYF.